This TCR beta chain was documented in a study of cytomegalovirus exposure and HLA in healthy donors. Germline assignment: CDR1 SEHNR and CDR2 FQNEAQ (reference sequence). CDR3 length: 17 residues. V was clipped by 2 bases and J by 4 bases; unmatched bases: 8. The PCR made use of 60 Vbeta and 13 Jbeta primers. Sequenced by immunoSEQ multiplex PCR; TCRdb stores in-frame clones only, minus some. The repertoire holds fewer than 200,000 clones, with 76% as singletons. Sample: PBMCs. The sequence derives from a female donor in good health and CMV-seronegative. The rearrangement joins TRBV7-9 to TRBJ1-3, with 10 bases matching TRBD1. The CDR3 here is CASSLRDRGHRGNTIYF. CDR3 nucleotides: TGTGCCAGCAGCTTAAGGGACAGGGGCCATAGGGGAAACACCATATATTTT.